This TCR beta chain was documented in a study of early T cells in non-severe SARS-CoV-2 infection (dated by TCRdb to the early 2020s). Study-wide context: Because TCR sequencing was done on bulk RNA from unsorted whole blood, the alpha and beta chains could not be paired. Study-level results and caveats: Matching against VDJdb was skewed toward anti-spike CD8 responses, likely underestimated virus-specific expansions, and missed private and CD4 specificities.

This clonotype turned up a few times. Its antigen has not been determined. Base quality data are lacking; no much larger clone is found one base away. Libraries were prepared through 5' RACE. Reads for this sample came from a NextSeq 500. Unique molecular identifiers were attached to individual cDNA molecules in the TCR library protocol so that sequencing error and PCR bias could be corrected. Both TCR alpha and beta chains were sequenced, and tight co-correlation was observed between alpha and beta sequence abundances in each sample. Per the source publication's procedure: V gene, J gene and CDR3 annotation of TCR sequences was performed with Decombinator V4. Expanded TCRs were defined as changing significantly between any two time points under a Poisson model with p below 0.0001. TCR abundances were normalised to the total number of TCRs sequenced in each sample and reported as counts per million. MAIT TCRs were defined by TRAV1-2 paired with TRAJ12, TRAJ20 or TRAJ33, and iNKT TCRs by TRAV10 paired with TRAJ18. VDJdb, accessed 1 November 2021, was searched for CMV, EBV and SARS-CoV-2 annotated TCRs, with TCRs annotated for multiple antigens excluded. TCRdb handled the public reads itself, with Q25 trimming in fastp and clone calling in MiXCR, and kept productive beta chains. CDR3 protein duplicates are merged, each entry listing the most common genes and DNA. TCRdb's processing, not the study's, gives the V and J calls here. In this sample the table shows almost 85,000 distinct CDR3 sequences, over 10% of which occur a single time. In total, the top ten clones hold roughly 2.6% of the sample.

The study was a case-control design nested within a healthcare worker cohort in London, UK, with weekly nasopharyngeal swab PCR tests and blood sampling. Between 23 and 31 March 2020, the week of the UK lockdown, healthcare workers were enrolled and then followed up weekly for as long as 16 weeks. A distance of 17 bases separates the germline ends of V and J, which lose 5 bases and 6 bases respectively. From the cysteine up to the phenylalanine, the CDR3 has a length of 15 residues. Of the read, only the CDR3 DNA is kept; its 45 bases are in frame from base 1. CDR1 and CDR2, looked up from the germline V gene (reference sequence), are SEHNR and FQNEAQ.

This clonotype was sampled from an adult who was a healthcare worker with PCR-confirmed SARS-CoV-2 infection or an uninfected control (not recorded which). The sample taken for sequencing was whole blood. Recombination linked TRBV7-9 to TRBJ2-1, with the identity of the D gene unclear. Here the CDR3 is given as CASSARATPSNEQFF. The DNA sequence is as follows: TGTGCCAGCAGCGCCCGGGCCACACCATCCAATGAGCAGTTCTTC.